The 22 T cell receptor beta chains reported below all come from one sample, sequenced in a study of T-cell memory formation after mild COVID-19. Using its own MiXCR run on the 5' RACE reads, TCRdb lists one record per CDR3 protein. Among approximately 100,000 distinct CDR3 sequences listed, around a quarter were seen once. Sequencing was performed on PBMCs or a T cell subset sorted from them (not recorded which). The receptor set was obtained from a man aged 18 to 30 who had mild COVID-19 (a few samples of this study predate the infection). Cell type and time point are not known.

The table lists this clonotype with a few counts. CDR3 DNA sequence: TGTGCCAGCACCGGGACATTGTATCGCCCACGCGAGCAGTACGTC. Encoded protein: CASTGTLYRPREQYV. The chain carries TRBV6-1 and TRBJ2-7, with a tentative D call TRBD1 (6 bases). The CDR3 totals 15 residues. Germline V CDR1 and CDR2: MNHNS, SASEGT. Trimming pared 7 bases from V and 6 bases from J, leaving 22 bases between.

There are many counts of this clonotype. The CDR3 is CASTRDGTFTEAFF. CDR3 DNA sequence: TGTGCCAGCACCCGGGACGGGACCTTCACTGAAGCTTTCTTT. This chain uses TRBV7-9 with TRBJ1-1; TRBD1 might be the D (5 bases). The CDR3 spans 14 residues. V lost 7 bases, J lost 4 bases, and 16 bases lay in between. Germline loops: CDR1 SEHNR, CDR2 FQNEAQ (reference sequence).

The chain couples TRBV7-3 to TRBJ2-3; 14 bases match TRBD2. Germline lookup yields CDR1 SGHTA and CDR2 FQGTGA. There are 19 residues in the CDR3. V was pared by 0 bases and J by 0 bases, with 5 bases of the junction left unmatched. CDR3 sequence (DNA): TGTGCCAGCAGCTTAACATCGGGGACTAGCGGGGGAAGCACAGATACGCAGTATTTT. Translation: CASSLTSGTSGGSTDTQYF.

V gene TRBV4-1 combines with J gene TRBJ2-7; maybe TRBD2 (6 bases). The germline V gene encodes CDR1 MGHRA and CDR2 YSYEKL. This CDR3 spans 14 amino acids. Trimming left V 4 bases short and J 6 bases short, with 16 bases between. CDR3 sequence (DNA): TGCGCCAGCAGCCCAAATGTCCAGGGAGGCGAGCAGTACGTC. Protein sequence: CASSPNVQGGEQYV.

There are a few counts of this clonotype. The chain has TRBV9 and TRBJ2-3; the match to TRBD2 covers 8 bases. This CDR3 region has 16 residues. The V gene's germline CDR1 is SGDLS and CDR2 YYNGEE. Trimming at V came to 0 bases and at J to 2 bases, leaving 5 bases not matched to a gene. This CDR3 reads CASSVGWRGATDTQYF. The CDR3 DNA is TGTGCCAGCAGCGTAGGATGGCGGGGGGCCACAGATACGCAGTATTTT.

The gene calls are TRBV12-3 or TRBV12-4 and TRBJ1-2, with a weak D call TRBD1 (5 bases). This CDR3 is 13 amino acids long. V lost 5 bases to trimming and J lost 8 bases, with 15 bases between them. The CDR3 nucleotides are TGTGCCAGCAGTGCGGGGCCCGGAACCGGCTACACCTTC. This gives the protein CASSAGPGTGYTF.

The chain employs TRBV6-4 and TRBJ2-3; D not resolved. Deletions cut 6 bases from V and 2 bases from J, with 15 bases between. CDR3 length: 15 amino acids. Per germline, CDR1 MRHNA and CDR2 SNTAGT. The DNA of the CDR3 is TGTGCCAGCAGCCATAGAGCCGGTGCCACAGATACGCAGTATTTT. Residues: CASSHRAGATDTQYF.

In its sample, this clonotype was seen once. The chain links TRBV12-3 or TRBV12-4 to TRBJ2-7; TRBD1 might be the D (6 bases). Deletions cut 5 bases from V and 4 bases from J, with 15 bases between. The CDR3 contains 14 residues. The CDR3 DNA sequence: TGTGCCAGCAGTCCTTTTGACAGGTGGTACGAGCAGTACTTC. This codes for CASSPFDRWYEQYF.

The chain is built from TRBV12-3 or TRBV12-4 and TRBJ1-4; no firm D call. CDR3 length equals 15 residues. The V gene lost 6 bases and the J gene lost 7 bases, with 18 bases spanning the gap. DNA of the CDR3: TGTGCCAGCAGGGCATCAACGGTCTCGGGTGAAAAACTGTTTTTT. It is translated as CASRASTVSGEKLFF.

The chain joins TRBV6-5 to TRBJ2-3; 8 nucleotides agree with TRBD2. There are 14 residues in the CDR3. The germline gives CDR1 MNHEY, CDR2 SVGAGI. V shed 7 bases, J shed 4 bases, and the junction held 7 bases outside the gene matches. The CDR3 coding sequence is TGTGCCAGCACGTACGGGGGGGCTTCAGATACGCAGTATTTT. This gives the protein CASTYGGASDTQYF.

This clonotype was observed a few times. The gene calls are TRBV30 and TRBJ1-1; D is uncertain. V lost 3 bases and J 0 bases, leaving 2 bases between the germline ends. The V gene's germline CDR1 is GTSNPN and CDR2 SVGIG (reference sequence). The CDR3 covers 11 residues. CDR3 in DNA: TGTGCCTGGAGGCTGAACACTGAAGCTTTCTTT. Protein sequence: CAWRLNTEAFF.

The rearrangement joins TRBV27 to TRBJ1-1, with 9 bases identical to TRBD1. V trimming: 7 bases; J trimming: 1 base; junction bases outside the gene matches: 4. Germline CDR1 MNHEY, CDR2 SMNVEV (reference sequence). The CDR3 extends over 14 amino acids. The CDR3 loop is CASILTGGNTEAFF. Written as DNA, the CDR3 is TGTGCCAGCATCTTGACAGGGGGGAACACTGAAGCTTTCTTT.

The gene calls are TRBV7-9 and TRBJ1-1, with D uncertain. The CDR3 covers 12 residues. Per the germline V gene, CDR1 is SEHNR and CDR2 is FQNEAQ (reference sequence). The ends were cut back, 5 bases at V and 4 bases at J, with 8 bases in the middle. CDR3 nucleotides: TGTGCCAGCAGCCTCCTGGTCACTGAAGCTTTCTTT. Protein: CASSLLVTEAFF.

The chain has TRBV24-1 and TRBJ2-1; 9 nucleotides match TRBD1. The germline CDR1 and CDR2 sequences are KGHDR and SFDVKD. The CDR3 spans 14 residues. Losses at the gene ends were 1 base for V and 6 bases for J; bases not matched to a gene: 0. CDR3 region: CATSDLQGANEQFF. The CDR3 DNA sequence: TGTGCCACCAGTGATTTACAGGGGGCCAATGAGCAGTTCTTC.

This clonotype has just a few counts. V gene TRBV4-3 combines with J gene TRBJ2-2; no firm D call. The CDR3 extends over 13 amino acids. V was shortened by 3 bases and J by 6 bases, with 8 bases between the two germline ends. Per germline, CDR1 LGHNA and CDR2 YSLEER. CDR3 sequence: CASSQAYAGELFF. The CDR3 DNA follows: TGCGCCAGCAGCCAGGCGTATGCCGGGGAGCTGTTTTTT.

There are a few counts of this clonotype. The chain carries TRBV5-1 and TRBJ2-7; tentatively, D is TRBD1 (6 bases). The ends were cut back, 5 bases at V and 6 bases at J, with 15 bases in the middle. CDR1 and CDR2 (germline): SGHRS, YFSETQ. This CDR3 has 13 amino acids. The DNA of the CDR3 is TGCGCCAGCAGTCCTTTCACAGGGAGCGAGCAGTACTTC. Encoded protein: CASSPFTGSEQYF.

This clonotype has only a few counts. This rearrangement joins TRBV28 to TRBJ2-2; D is unresolved. The V end lost 1 base, the J end lost 8 bases, and 5 bases lay between the germline ends. The length of the CDR3 is 12 residues. Germline CDR1 is MDHEN and CDR2 is SYDVKM. The CDR3 coding sequence is TGTGCCAGCAGTTTATCTCTGGGGGAGCTGTTTTTT. Encoded protein: CASSLSLGELFF.

This chain connects TRBV12-3 or TRBV12-4 to TRBJ2-1; 8 nucleotides line up with TRBD1. CDR3 length equals 16 residues. The junction had 14 bases not matched to a gene; V was cut back by 6 bases and J by 7 bases. The CDR3 DNA reads TGTGCCAGCAGCCCTAACGGACAGGGATCTATAAATGAGCAGTTCTTC. Amino acid sequence: CASSPNGQGSINEQFF.

This rearrangement joins TRBV4-1 to TRBJ2-1, with 7 bases identical to TRBD1. The CDR3 contains 15 residues. CDR1 is MGHRA and CDR2 is YSYEKL in the germline V gene. V dropped 4 bases and J dropped 2; count of bases not matched to a gene: 5. The CDR3, as DNA: TGCGCCAGCAGCCGCCAACAGGGGCCCTACAATGAGCAGTTCTTC. It encodes CASSRQQGPYNEQFF.

This clonotype was recorded a few times. The chain carries TRBV12-3 or TRBV12-4 and TRBJ1-6; D is uncertain. There are 13 residues in the CDR3. V was trimmed by 2 bases and J by 9 bases, leaving 8 bases between them. As DNA, the CDR3 is TGTGCCAGCAGTTTATCGGAAAGTTCACCCCTCCACTTT. It codes for CASSLSESSPLHF.

This clonotype has more than one count but fewer than ten. The chain joins TRBV29-1 to TRBJ2-7, with 7 bases fitting TRBD1. This CDR3 is built from 11 residues. Germline V gives CDR1 SQVTM, CDR2 ANQGSEA. CDR3 residues: CRLRGNYEQYV. CDR3 in DNA: TGCAGACTCAGGGGGAACTACGAGCAGTACGTC.

V is TRBV3-1 and J is TRBJ2-1; perhaps TRBD1 as D (6 bases). CDR1 is LGHDT, CDR2 YNNKEL, per germline (reference sequence). The CDR3 has 16 residues. Trimming cost V 2 bases and J 7 bases, with 18 bases left between them. The chain's CDR3 is CASSQLDRPWGNEQFF. CDR3 DNA: TGTGCCAGCAGCCAACTTGACAGGCCTTGGGGGAATGAGCAGTTCTTC.